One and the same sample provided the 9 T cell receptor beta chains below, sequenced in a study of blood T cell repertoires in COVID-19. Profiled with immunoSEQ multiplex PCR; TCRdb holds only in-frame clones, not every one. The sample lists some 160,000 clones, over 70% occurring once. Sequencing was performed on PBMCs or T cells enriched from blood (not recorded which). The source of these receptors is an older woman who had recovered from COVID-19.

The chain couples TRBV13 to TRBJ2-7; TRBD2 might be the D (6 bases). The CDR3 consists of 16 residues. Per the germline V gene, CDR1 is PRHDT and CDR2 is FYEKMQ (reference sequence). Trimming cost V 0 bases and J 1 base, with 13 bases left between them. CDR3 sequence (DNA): TGTGCCAGCAGCTTAGGGGTCGGGGGATCGTCCTACGAGCAGTACTTC. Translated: CASSLGVGGSSYEQYF.

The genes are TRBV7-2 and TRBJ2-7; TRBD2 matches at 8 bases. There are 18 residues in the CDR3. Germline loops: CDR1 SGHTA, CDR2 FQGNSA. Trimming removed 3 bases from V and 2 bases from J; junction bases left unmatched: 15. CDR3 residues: CASSFTTRGGPAPYEQYF. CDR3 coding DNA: TGTGCCAGCAGCTTTACAACTCGCGGGGGGCCAGCTCCCTACGAGCAGTACTTC. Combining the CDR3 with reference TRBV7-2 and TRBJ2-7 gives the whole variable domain GAGVSQSPSNKVTEKGKDVELRCDPISGHTALYWYRQSLGQGLEFLIYFQGNSAPDKSGLPSDRFSAERTGGSVSTLTIQRTQQEDSAVYLCASSFTTRGGPAPYEQYFGPGTRLTVT.

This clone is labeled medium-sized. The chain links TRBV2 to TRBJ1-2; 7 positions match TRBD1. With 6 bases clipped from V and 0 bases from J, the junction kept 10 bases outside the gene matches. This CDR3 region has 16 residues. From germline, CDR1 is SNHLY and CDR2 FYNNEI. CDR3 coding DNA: TGTGCCAGCAGCGGGACAGTCCATCGGGCTAACTATGGCTACACCTTC. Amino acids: CASSGTVHRANYGYTF. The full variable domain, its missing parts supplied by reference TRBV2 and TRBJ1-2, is EPEVTQTPSHQVTQMGQEVILRCVPISNHLYFYWYRQILGQKVEFLVSFYNNEISEKSEIFDDQFSVERPDGSNFTLKIRSTKLEDSAMYFCASSGTVHRANYGYTFGSGTRLTVV.

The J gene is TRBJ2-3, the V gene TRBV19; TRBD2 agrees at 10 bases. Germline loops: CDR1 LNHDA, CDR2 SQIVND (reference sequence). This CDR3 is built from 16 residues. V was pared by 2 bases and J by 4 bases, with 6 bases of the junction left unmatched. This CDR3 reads CASSITASGGADTQYF. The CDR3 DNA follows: TGTGCCAGTAGTATAACGGCTAGCGGGGGAGCAGATACGCAGTATTTT.

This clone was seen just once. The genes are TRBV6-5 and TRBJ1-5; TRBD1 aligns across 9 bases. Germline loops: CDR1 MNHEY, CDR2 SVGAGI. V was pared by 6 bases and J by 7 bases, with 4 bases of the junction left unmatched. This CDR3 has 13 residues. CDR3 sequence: CASSSDRGQPQHF. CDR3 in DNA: TGTGCCAGCAGCTCCGACAGGGGGCAGCCCCAGCATTTT.

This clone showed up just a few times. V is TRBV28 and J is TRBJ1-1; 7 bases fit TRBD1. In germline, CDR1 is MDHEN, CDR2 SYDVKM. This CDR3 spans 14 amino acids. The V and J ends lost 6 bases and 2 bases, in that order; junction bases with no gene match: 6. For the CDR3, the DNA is TGTGCCAGCAGGACTACAGGGGATAACACTGAAGCTTTCTTT. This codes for CASRTTGDNTEAFF.

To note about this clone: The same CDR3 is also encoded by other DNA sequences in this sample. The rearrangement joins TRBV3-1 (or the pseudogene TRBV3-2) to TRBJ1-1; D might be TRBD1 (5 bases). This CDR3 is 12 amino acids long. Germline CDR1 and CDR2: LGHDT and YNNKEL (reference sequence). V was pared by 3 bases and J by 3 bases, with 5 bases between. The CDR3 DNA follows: TGTGCCAGCAGCCAGGGGCACACTGAAGCTTTCTTT. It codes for CASSQGHTEAFF.

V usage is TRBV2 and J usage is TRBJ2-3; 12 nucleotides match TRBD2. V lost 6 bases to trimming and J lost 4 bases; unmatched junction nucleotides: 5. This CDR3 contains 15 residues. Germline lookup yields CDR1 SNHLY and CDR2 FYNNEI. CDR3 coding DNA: TGTGCCAGCAGGGCTACTAGCGGGGGGCCAGATACGCAGTATTTT. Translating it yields CASRATSGGPDTQYF.

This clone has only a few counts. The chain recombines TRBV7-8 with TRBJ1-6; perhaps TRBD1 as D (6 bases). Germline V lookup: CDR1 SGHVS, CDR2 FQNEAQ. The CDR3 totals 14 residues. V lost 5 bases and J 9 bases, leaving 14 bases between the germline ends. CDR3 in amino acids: CASSPGTQRSPLHF. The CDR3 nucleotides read TGTGCCAGCAGCCCCGGGACACAGCGTTCACCCCTCCACTTT.